One sample yielded the 30 T cell receptor beta chains listed below, sequenced in a study of blood T cell repertoires in COVID-19. TCRdb's table, derived via immunoSEQ multiplex PCR, lists solely in-frame clones and lacks some. The sample includes 120,000 or so clones, about three quarters seen only once; the top ten take around 2%. Sequenced: peripheral blood. The receptors shown here come from a woman in her 70s with acute or convalescent COVID-19.

The genes are TRBV5-6 and TRBJ1-2; D gene ambiguous. The germline V gene encodes CDR1 SGHDT and CDR2 YYEEEE. This CDR3 comprises 17 residues. Trimming cost V 4 bases and J 1 base, with 20 bases left between them. CDR3 sequence (DNA): TGTGCCAGCAGCCTCGCACGAGGGAGGGTCCTTAACTATGGCTACACCTTC. It is translated as CASSLARGRVLNYGYTF.

J is TRBJ1-2 and V is TRBV9; the D is unclear. Germline assignment: CDR1 SGDLS and CDR2 YYNGEE. The CDR3 has 12 amino acids. The V gene lost 3 bases and the J gene lost 6 bases, with 9 bases spanning the gap. CDR3 nucleotides: TGTGCCAGCAGCGGTGACTGGGATGGCTACACCTTC. The encoded protein is CASSGDWDGYTF.

The V call is TRBV10-3, the J call TRBJ1-6; TRBD1 is a possible D gene (5 bases). CDR1 is ENHRY and CDR2 is SYGVKD in the germline V gene. CDR3 length: 14 amino acids. V was shortened by 10 bases and J by 5 bases, with 15 bases between the two germline ends. The CDR3 region is CATRGASNNSPLHF. The CDR3 coding sequence is TGTGCCACCCGTGGGGCATCTAATAATTCACCCCTCCACTTT.

CDR3 residues: CASSPGWSTNTQYF. For the CDR3, the DNA is TGTGCCAGTAGCCCGGGTTGGTCAACAAATACGCAGTATTTT. The chain uses TRBV19 and TRBJ2-3; D is unresolved. In germline, CDR1 is LNHDA, CDR2 SQIVND (reference sequence). The CDR3 contains 14 residues. Between the trimmed V and J ends, which lost 6 bases and 7 bases, there was a span of 17 bases. Complete variable domain (other parts from reference TRBV19 and TRBJ2-3): DGGITQSPKYLFRKEGQNVTLSCEQNLNHDAMYWYRQDPGQGLRLIYYSQIVNDFQKGDIAEGYSVSREKKESFPLTVTSAQKNPTAFYLCASSPGWSTNTQYFGPGTRLTVL.

The rearrangement joins TRBV19 to TRBJ2-2, with D perhaps matching TRBD2 (6 bases). This CDR3 is 15 amino acids long. CDR1 is LNHDA and CDR2 is SQIVND in the germline V gene (reference sequence). Trimming removed 3 bases from V and 0 bases from J, with 8 bases in between. The DNA of the CDR3 is TGTGCCAGTAGTATGAGGAGGGCGAACACCGGGGAGCTGTTTTTT. It codes for CASSMRRANTGELFF.

The chain links TRBV16 to TRBJ1-2; TRBD1 matches at 8 bases. The length of the CDR3 is 16 residues. V lost 0 bases to trimming and J lost 3 bases; unmatched junction nucleotides: 6. CDR1 KGHSY and CDR2 FQNENV come from the germline V gene. The CDR3: CASSQSLDRGDYGYTF. CDR3 coding DNA: TGTGCCAGCAGCCAATCTTTAGACAGGGGTGACTATGGCTACACCTTC.

This clone has only a few counts. This rearrangement joins TRBV7-9 to TRBJ1-2; TRBD1 agrees at 10 bases. The CDR3 is 15 amino acids. The V segment lost 5 bases and the J segment 0 bases; nucleotides outside the gene matches: 3. The germline gives CDR1 SEHNR, CDR2 FQNEAQ (reference sequence). CDR3 sequence: CASSAGQGANYGYTF. CDR3 bases: TGTGCCAGCAGCGCCGGACAGGGGGCTAACTATGGCTACACCTTC.

This clone showed up just a few times. The chain uses TRBV5-1 and TRBJ2-3; D ambiguous. V gave up 0 bases and J gave up 6 bases, with 8 bases separating them. CDR1 SGHRS and CDR2 YFSETQ come from the germline V gene. This CDR3 contains 13 residues. DNA for the CDR3: TGCGCCAGCAGCTTGGGCACCGAGGATACGCAGTATTTT. Its protein is CASSLGTEDTQYF.

This clone was counted only a few times. The chain is built from TRBV11-2 and TRBJ2-2, with D possibly matching TRBD1 (5 bases). V was pared by 1 base and J by 6 bases, with 18 bases between. The CDR3 loop spans 17 amino acids. From germline, CDR1 is SGHAT and CDR2 FQNNGV. As DNA, the CDR3 is TGTGCCAGCAGCTTAGCAGGGCAGGGAAGAGAATCCGGGGAGCTGTTTTTT. This translates into CASSLAGQGRESGELFF.

The chain uses TRBV7-2 and TRBJ2-7; 14 positions agree with TRBD2. The V gene end was trimmed by 5 bases and the J gene end by 4 bases; junction bases not matched to a gene: 4. CDR3 size: 15 residues. The V gene's germline CDR1 is SGHTA and CDR2 FQGNSA. In DNA form, the CDR3 reads TGTGCCAGCAGCCGGGGACTAGCGGGGGTGTACGAGCAGTACTTC. Translation: CASSRGLAGVYEQYF.

The chain couples TRBV19 to TRBJ1-4, with 9 bases aligning to TRBD1. With 2 bases clipped from V and 5 bases from J, the junction kept 9 bases outside the gene matches. Germline-derived CDR1 and CDR2 are LNHDA and SQIVND (reference sequence). The CDR3 has 17 residues. CDR3 nucleotides: TGTGCCAGTAGTATACAGGACAGGGGCATACTGAATGAAAAACTGTTTTTT. This codes for CASSIQDRGILNEKLFF.

The rearrangement links TRBV5-1 to TRBJ2-3; D is unclear. Germline V gene lookup returns CDR1 SGHRS and CDR2 YFSETQ. With 0 bases removed from V and 3 bases from J, the gap between germline ends came to 14 bases. The CDR3 has 16 residues. The CDR3 bases are TGCGCCAGCAGCTTGGAGGCCGGCGGTTATACAGATACGCAGTATTTT. Its translation: CASSLEAGGYTDTQYF.

The chain is built from TRBV11-2 and TRBJ1-4; 7 bases are shared with TRBD1. This CDR3 contains 15 residues. V dropped 4 bases and J dropped 5; count of bases not matched to a gene: 7. From germline, CDR1 is SGHAT and CDR2 FQNNGV. CDR3 nucleotides: TGTGCCAGCAGCTATTCGGGACAGTACAATGAAAAACTGTTTTTT. Protein sequence: CASSYSGQYNEKLFF.

The chain carries TRBV7-6 and TRBJ2-2, with TRBD1 matching over 7 bases. Germline CDR1 is SGHVS and CDR2 is FNYEAQ. The CDR3 runs to 15 residues. The V gene end was trimmed by 5 bases and the J gene end by 6 bases; junction bases not matched to a gene: 9. In DNA, the CDR3 is TGTGCCAGCAGCGCCCGACAGGGTTTGGCCGGGGAGCTGTTTTTT. It specifies CASSARQGLAGELFF.

J is TRBJ2-5 and V is TRBV6-2 or TRBV6-3; D gene uncertain. V lost 2 bases and J 5 bases, leaving 6 bases between the germline ends. The CDR3 contains 12 residues. Germline CDR1 and CDR2: MNHEY and SVGEGT. The CDR3 DNA reads as TGTGCCAGCAGTTACGTCCAGGAGACCCAGTACTTC. As protein: CASSYVQETQYF.

A few counts support this clone. V usage is TRBV28 and J usage is TRBJ1-2; D not certain. The CDR3 loop spans 15 amino acids. Germline assignment: CDR1 MDHEN and CDR2 SYDVKM. The ends were cut back, 4 bases at V and 5 bases at J, with 17 bases in the middle. The CDR3 sequence is CASSSVNRRSYGYTF. The CDR3 nucleotides read TGTGCCAGCAGTTCCGTCAACCGTAGGAGTTATGGCTACACCTTC.

The rearrangement uses TRBV28 and TRBJ2-1; no clear D gene. CDR1 and CDR2 from the germline V gene are MDHEN and SYDVKM. This CDR3 is built from 12 residues. Deletions cut 6 bases from V and 9 bases from J, with 12 bases between. In DNA form, the CDR3 reads TGTGCCAGCAGCCTCTCCCGCGGTGAGCAGTTCTTC. Translating gives CASSLSRGEQFF.

This chain connects TRBV13 to TRBJ2-1; 7 bases agree with TRBD2. The germline gives CDR1 PRHDT, CDR2 FYEKMQ (reference sequence). V was clipped by 2 bases and J by 0 bases; unmatched bases: 4. The CDR3 loop spans 16 amino acids. Here the CDR3 DNA reads TGTGCCAGCAGCTTATCACTAGCGAGCTCCTACAATGAGCAGTTCTTC. This codes for CASSLSLASSYNEQFF. The entire variable domain, with the rest obtained from reference TRBV13 and TRBJ2-1, is as follows: AAGVIQSPRHLIKEKRETATLKCYPIPRHDTVYWYQQGPGQDPQFLISFYEKMQSDKGSIPDRFSAQQFSDYHSELNMSSLELGDSALYFCASSLSLASSYNEQFFGPGTRLTVL.

This sequence joins TRBV28 and TRBJ1-4; 8 bases agree with TRBD1. Germline trimming cut 7 bases from V and 8 bases from J; bases unmatched to any gene: 6. The germline gives CDR1 MDHEN, CDR2 SYDVKM. The CDR3 is 13 amino acids. The CDR3 sequence: CASTGTGGEKLFF. CDR3 nucleotides: TGTGCCAGCACCGGGACAGGAGGAGAAAAACTGTTTTTT.

The J gene is TRBJ2-5, the V gene TRBV21-1; the table's TRBD1 call for D was not verified on the DNA. TRBV21-1 is listed as a pseudogene. CDR3 size: 14 residues. The CDR3 nucleotides read TGTGCCAGCAGCCCCCGTCAGGGGCAAGAGACCCAGTACTTC. This translates into CASSPRQGQETQYF.

This chain connects TRBV18 to TRBJ2-7, with D possibly being TRBD1 (5 bases). The length of the CDR3 is 17 residues. Trimming shortened V by 4 bases and J by 5 bases, and 24 bases separated the two germline ends. Germline CDR1 and CDR2: KGHSH and LQKENI. This chain's CDR3 is CASSRPQPRRQGDEQYF. The DNA of the CDR3 is TGTGCCAGCTCACGTCCACAGCCACGCCGGCAGGGTGACGAGCAGTACTTC.

The chain links TRBV5-1 to TRBJ1-3; D is perhaps TRBD1 (5 bases). Germline CDR1 is SGHRS and CDR2 is YFSETQ. CDR3 length equals 16 residues. Trimming left V 4 bases short and J 4 bases short, with 18 bases between. The CDR3 sequence is CASSPLRRGTGNTIYF. The CDR3 DNA reads as TGCGCCAGCAGCCCCCTCAGGAGGGGAACCGGAAACACCATATATTTT.

This clone occurred a few times. The CDR3 coding sequence is TGTGCCAGCAGCCCCCGGACAAATAATTCACCCCTCCACTTT. Translated, it gives CASSPRTNNSPLHF. The rearrangement uses TRBV7-2 and TRBJ1-6; tentatively, D is TRBD1 (5 bases). The CDR3 is 14 amino acids. Deletions cut 5 bases from V and 5 bases from J, with 10 bases between. Germline V gives CDR1 SGHTA, CDR2 FQGNSA.

The gene calls are TRBV21-1 and TRBJ2-6; the D call TRBD1 from the table was never checked on the DNA. TRBV21-1 is noted as a pseudogene. This CDR3 is 19 amino acids long. This chain's CDR3 is CASSAQSGQEISGANVLTF. The CDR3 region has the DNA TGTGCCAGCAGCGCTCAATCGGGACAGGAAATCTCTGGGGCCAACGTCCTGACTTTC.

V and J are TRBV7-9 and TRBJ1-3; possible D gene TRBD1, 5 bases. Per germline, CDR1 SEHNR and CDR2 FQNEAQ (reference sequence). V was pared by 5 bases and J by 4 bases, with 12 bases between. The CDR3 is made up of 14 amino acids. The CDR3 nucleotides read TGTGCCAGCAGCCAAACAGGTATAGGAAACACCATATATTTT. Translated, it gives CASSQTGIGNTIYF.

As concerns this clone: At the DNA level, this CDR3 is encoded by other sequences in the same sample as well. CDR3 residues: CASSLSGNTEAFF. In nucleotides, the CDR3 is TGTGCCAGCAGCTTAAGCGGGAACACTGAAGCTTTCTTT. The chain links TRBV7-3 to TRBJ1-1; no clear D. The CDR3 has 13 amino acids. Between the trimmed V and J ends, which lost 1 base and 1 base, there was a span of 4 bases. Germline assignment: CDR1 SGHTA and CDR2 FQGTGA.

The CDR3: CASSGRAVEQYF. In nucleotides, the CDR3 is TGCGCCAGTAGTGGGAGGGCAGTTGAGCAGTACTTC. This chain connects TRBV23-1 to TRBJ2-7, with 7 bases matching TRBD2. TRBV23-1 is assigned to the ORF class and has an uncertain function. The junction had 9 bases not matched to a gene; V was cut back by 9 bases and J by 7 bases. This CDR3 is 12 amino acids long.

This sequence joins TRBV28 and TRBJ1-1; 7 nucleotides agree with TRBD1. Per the germline V gene, CDR1 is MDHEN and CDR2 is SYDVKM. V was clipped by 2 bases and J by 3 bases; unmatched bases: 6. This CDR3 comprises 15 residues. The CDR3 here is CASSLGGQGDTEAFF. CDR3 DNA: TGTGCCAGCAGTTTAGGGGGGCAGGGGGACACTGAAGCTTTCTTT.

The CDR3 loop is CASRSSGRTYEQYF. In DNA form, the CDR3 reads TGTGCCAGCCGGAGTAGCGGGAGGACTTACGAGCAGTACTTC. The chain recombines TRBV14 with TRBJ2-7, with TRBD2 matching 10 bases. The ends lost 8 bases at V and 4 bases at J; junction bases unmatched: 8. From germline, CDR1 is SGHDN and CDR2 FVKESK. The CDR3 runs to 14 residues.

Within the sample, this clone is large. The genes are TRBV5-1 and TRBJ1-2; TRBD1 agrees at 8 bases. CDR3 size: 13 residues. Per the germline V gene, CDR1 is SGHRS and CDR2 is YFSETQ. The V segment lost 3 bases and the J segment 5 bases; nucleotides outside the gene matches: 3. DNA of the CDR3: TGCGCCAGCAGCTACACAGGGGGTTATGGCTACACCTTC. Protein: CASSYTGGYGYTF.